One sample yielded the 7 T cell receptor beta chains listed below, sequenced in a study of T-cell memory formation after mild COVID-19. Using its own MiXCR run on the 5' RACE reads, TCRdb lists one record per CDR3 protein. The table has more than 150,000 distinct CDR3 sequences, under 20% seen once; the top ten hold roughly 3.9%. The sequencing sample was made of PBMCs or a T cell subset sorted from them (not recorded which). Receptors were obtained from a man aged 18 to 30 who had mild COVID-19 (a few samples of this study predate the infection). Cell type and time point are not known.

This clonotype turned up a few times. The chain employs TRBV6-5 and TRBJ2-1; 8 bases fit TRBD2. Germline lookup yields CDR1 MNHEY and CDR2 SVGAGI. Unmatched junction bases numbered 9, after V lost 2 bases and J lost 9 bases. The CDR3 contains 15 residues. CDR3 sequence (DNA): TGTGCCAGCAGTTACGAAGCGGGGGTACGGAGTGAGCAGTTCTTC. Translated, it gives CASSYEAGVRSEQFF.

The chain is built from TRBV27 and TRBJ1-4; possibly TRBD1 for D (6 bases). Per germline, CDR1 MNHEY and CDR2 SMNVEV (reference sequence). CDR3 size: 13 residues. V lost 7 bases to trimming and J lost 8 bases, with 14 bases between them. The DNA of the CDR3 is TGTGCCAGCAAGTTCGCGGGGGCCGAAAAACTGTTTTTT. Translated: CASKFAGAEKLFF.

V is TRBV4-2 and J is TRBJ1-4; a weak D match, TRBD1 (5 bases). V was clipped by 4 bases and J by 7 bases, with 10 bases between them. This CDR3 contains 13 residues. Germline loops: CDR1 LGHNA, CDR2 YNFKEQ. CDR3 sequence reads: CASSPDTSEKLFF. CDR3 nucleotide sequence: TGTGCCAGCAGCCCGGACACTTCTGAAAAACTGTTTTTT.

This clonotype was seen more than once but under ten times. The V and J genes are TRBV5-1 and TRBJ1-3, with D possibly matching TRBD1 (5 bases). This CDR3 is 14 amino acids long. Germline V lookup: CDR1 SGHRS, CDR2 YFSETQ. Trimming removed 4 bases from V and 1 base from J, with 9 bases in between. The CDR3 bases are TGCGCCAGCAGCCCGAGGGGATCTGGAAACACCATATATTTT. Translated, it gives CASSPRGSGNTIYF.

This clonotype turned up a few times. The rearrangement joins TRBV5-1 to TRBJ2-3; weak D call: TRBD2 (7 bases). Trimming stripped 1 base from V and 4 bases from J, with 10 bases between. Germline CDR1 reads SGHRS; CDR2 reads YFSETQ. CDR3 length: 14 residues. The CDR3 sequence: CASSLRGAADTQYF. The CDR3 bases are TGCGCCAGCAGCTTGCGGGGGGCAGCAGATACGCAGTATTTT.

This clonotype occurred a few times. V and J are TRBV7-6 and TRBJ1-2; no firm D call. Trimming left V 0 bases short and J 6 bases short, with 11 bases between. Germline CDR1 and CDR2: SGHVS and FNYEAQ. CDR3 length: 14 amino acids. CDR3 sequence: CASSLARGPNGYTF. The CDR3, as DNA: TGTGCCAGCAGCTTAGCGCGAGGCCCTAATGGCTACACCTTC.

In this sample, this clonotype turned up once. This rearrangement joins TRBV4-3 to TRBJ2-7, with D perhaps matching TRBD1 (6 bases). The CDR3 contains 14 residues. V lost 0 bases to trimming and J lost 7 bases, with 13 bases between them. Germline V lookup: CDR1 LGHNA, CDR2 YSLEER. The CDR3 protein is CASSQDWTQGEQYF. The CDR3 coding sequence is TGCGCCAGCAGCCAAGACTGGACACAGGGAGAGCAGTACTTC.